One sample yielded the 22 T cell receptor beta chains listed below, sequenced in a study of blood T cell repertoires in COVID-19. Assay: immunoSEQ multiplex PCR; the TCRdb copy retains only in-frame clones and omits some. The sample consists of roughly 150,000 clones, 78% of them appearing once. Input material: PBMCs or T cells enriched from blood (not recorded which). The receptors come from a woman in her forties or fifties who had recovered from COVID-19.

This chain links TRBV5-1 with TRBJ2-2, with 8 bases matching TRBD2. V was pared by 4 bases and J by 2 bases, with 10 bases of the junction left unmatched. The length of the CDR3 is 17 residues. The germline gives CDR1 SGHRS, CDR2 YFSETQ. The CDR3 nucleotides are TGCGCCAGCAGCCTCCCCCCCGGGGGGGGTAACACCGGGGAGCTGTTTTTT. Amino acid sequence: CASSLPPGGGNTGELFF. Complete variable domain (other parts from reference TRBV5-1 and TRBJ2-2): KAGVTQTPRYLIKTRGQQVTLSCSPISGHRSVSWYQQTPGQGLQFLFEYFSETQRNKGNFPGRFSGRQFSNSRSEMNVSTLELGDSALYLCASSLPPGGGNTGELFFGEGSRLTVL.

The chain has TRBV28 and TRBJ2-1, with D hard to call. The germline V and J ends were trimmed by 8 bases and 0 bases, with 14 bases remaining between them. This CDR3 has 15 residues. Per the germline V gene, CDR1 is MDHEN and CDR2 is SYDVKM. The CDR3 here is CASAPIPSSYNEQFF. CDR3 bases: TGTGCCAGCGCTCCCATCCCTAGCTCCTACAATGAGCAGTTCTTC. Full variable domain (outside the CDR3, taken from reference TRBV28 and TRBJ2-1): DVKVTQSSRYLVKRTGEKVFLECVQDMDHENMFWYRQDPGLGLRLIYFSYDVKMKEKGDIPEGYSVSREKKERFSLILESASTNQTSMYLCASAPIPSSYNEQFFGPGTRLTVL.

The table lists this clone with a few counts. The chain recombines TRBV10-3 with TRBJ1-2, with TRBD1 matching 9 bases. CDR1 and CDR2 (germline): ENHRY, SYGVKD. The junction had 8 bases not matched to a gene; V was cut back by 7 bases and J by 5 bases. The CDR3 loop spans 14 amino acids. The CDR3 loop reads CAINRGQGGYGYTF. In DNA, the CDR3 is TGTGCCATCAACAGGGGACAGGGAGGGTATGGCTACACCTTC.

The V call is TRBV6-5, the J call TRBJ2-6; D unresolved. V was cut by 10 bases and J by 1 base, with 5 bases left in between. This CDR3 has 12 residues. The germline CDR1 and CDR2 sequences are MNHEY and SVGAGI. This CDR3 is CATVSGANVLTF. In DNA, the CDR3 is TGTGCCACCGTATCTGGGGCCAACGTCCTGACTTTC.

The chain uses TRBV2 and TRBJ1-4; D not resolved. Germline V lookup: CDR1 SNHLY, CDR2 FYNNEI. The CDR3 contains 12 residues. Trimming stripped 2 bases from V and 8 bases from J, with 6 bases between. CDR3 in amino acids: CASSERVEKLFF. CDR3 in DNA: TGTGCCAGCAGTGAACGTGTGGAAAAACTGTTTTTT.

This chain's CDR3 is CASSQGTDTGELFF. CDR3 in DNA: TGCGCCAGCAGCCAAGGGACAGATACCGGGGAGCTGTTTTTT. The chain employs TRBV4-1 and TRBJ2-2; D may be TRBD1 (6 bases). V lost 1 base and J lost 5, with 8 bases in between. The CDR3 loop spans 14 amino acids. CDR1 and CDR2 from the germline V gene are MGHRA and YSYEKL.

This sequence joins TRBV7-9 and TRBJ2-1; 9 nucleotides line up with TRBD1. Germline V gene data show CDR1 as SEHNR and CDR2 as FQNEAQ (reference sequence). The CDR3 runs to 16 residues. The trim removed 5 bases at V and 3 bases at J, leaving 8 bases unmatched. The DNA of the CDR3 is TGTGCCAGCAGCCGCCCCCCGGGACAGGGCTACAATGAGCAGTTCTTC. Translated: CASSRPPGQGYNEQFF.

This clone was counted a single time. CDR3 protein: CASSIFAGSESNEKLFF. The CDR3 DNA is TGTGCCAGTAGTATATTTGCAGGGTCCGAGTCTAATGAAAAACTGTTTTTT. The gene calls are TRBV19 and TRBJ1-4, with D perhaps matching TRBD1 (5 bases). This CDR3 spans 17 amino acids. The V gene's germline CDR1 is LNHDA and CDR2 SQIVND (reference sequence). V was cut by 2 bases and J by 3 bases, with 16 bases left in between.

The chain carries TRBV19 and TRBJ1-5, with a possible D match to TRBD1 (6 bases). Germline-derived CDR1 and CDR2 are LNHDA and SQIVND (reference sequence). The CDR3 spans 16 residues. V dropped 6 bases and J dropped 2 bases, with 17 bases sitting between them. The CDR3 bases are TGTGCCAGTAGCTACTCACAGGGTGGTCGCAATCAGCCCCAGCATTTT. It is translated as CASSYSQGGRNQPQHF.

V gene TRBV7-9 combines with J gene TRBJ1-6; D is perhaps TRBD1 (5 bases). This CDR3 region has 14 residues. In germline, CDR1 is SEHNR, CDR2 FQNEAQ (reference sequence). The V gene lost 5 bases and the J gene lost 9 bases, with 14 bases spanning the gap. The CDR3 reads CASSADSGVSPLHF. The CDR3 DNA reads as TGTGCCAGCAGCGCCGACAGCGGGGTTTCACCCCTCCACTTT.

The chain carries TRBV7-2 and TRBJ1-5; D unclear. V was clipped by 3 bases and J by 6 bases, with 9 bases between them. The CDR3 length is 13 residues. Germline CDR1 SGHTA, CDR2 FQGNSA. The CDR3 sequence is CASSFSRVQPQHF. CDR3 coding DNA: TGTGCCAGCAGCTTTAGCCGGGTTCAGCCCCAGCATTTT.

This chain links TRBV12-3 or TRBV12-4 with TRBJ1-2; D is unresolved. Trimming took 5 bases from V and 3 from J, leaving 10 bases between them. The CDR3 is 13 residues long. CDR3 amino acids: CASSPDQDYGYTF. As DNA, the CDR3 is TGTGCCAGCAGTCCAGATCAGGACTATGGCTACACCTTC.

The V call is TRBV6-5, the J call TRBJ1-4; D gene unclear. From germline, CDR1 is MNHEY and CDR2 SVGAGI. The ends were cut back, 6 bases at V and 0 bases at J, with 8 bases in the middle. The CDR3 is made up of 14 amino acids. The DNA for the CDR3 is TGTGCCAGCAGACAAGTTGCAACTAATGAAAAACTGTTTTTT. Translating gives CASRQVATNEKLFF.

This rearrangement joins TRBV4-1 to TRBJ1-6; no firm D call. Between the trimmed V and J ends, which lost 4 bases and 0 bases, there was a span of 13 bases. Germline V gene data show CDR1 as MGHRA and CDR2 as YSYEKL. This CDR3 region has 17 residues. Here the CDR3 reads CASSLPGESSYNSPLHF. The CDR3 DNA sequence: TGCGCCAGCAGCCTACCGGGAGAAAGCTCCTATAATTCACCCCTCCACTTT.

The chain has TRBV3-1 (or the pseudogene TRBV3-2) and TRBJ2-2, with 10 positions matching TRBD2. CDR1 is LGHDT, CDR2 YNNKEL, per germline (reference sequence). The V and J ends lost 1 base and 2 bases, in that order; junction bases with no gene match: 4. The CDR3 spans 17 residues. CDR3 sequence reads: CASSQVGLADNTGELFF. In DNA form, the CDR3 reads TGTGCCAGCAGCCAAGTAGGACTAGCGGATAACACCGGGGAGCTGTTTTTT.

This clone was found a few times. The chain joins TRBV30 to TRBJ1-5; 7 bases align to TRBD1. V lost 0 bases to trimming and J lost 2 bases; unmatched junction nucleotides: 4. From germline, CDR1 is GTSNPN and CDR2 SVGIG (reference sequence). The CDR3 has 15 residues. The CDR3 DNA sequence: TGTGCCTGGAGTGTACGGGACAGACGCAATCAGCCCCAGCATTTT. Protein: CAWSVRDRRNQPQHF.

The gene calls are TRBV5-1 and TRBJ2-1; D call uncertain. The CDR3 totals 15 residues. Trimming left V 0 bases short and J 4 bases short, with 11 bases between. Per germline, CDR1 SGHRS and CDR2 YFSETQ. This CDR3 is CASSLADTVYNEQFF. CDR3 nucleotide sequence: TGCGCCAGCAGCTTGGCCGATACAGTTTACAATGAGCAGTTCTTC.

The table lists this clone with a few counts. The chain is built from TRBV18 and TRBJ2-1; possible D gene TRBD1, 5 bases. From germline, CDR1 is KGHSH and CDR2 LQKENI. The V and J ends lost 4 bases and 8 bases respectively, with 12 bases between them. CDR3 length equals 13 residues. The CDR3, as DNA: TGTGCCAGCTCACGAATACAGGTCGATGAGCAGTTCTTC. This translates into CASSRIQVDEQFF. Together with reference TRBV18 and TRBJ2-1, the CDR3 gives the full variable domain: NAGVMQNPRHLVRRRGQEARLRCSPMKGHSHVYWYRQLPEEGLKFMVYLQKENIIDESGMPKERFSAEFPKEGPSILRIQQVVRGDSAAYFCASSRIQVDEQFFGPGTRLTVL.

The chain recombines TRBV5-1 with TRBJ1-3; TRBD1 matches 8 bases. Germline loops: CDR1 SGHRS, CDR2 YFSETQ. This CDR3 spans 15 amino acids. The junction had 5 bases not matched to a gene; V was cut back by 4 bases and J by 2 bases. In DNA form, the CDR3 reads TGCGCCAGCAGCCCGACACAGGGGGCTGGAAACACCATATATTTT. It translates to CASSPTQGAGNTIYF. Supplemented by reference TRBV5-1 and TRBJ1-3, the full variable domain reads KAGVTQTPRYLIKTRGQQVTLSCSPISGHRSVSWYQQTPGQGLQFLFEYFSETQRNKGNFPGRFSGRQFSNSRSEMNVSTLELGDSALYLCASSPTQGAGNTIYFGEGSWLTVV.

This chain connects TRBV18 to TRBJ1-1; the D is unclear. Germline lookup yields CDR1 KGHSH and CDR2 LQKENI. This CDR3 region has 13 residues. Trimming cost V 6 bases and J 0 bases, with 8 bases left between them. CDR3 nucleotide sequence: TGTGCCAGCTCCCAGGACTTGAACACTGAAGCTTTCTTT. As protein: CASSQDLNTEAFF.

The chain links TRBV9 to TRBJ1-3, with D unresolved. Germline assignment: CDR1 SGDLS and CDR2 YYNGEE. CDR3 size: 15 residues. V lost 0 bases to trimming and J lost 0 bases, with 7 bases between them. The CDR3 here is CASSVDSYSGNTIYF. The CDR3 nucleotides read TGTGCCAGCAGCGTAGACAGTTACTCTGGAAACACCATATATTTT.

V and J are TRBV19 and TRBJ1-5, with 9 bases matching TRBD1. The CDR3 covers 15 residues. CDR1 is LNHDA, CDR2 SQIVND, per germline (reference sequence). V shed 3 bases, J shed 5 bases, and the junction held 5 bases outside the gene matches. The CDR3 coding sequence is TGTGCCAGTAGTATTGGGGACAGGGACCATCAGCCCCAGCATTTT. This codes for CASSIGDRDHQPQHF.